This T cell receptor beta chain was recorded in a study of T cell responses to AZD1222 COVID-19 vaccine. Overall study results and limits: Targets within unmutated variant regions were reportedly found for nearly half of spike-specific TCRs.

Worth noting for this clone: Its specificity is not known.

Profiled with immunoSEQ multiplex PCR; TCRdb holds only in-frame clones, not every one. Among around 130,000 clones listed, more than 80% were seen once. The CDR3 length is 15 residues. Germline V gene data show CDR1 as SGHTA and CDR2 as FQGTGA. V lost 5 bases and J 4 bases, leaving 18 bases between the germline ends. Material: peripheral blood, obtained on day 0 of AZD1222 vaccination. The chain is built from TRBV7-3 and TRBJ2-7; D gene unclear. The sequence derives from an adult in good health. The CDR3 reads CASSPHSKGGYEQYF. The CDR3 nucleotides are TGTGCCAGCAGCCCACACTCAAAGGGCGGATACGAGCAGTACTTC.